Below are 28 T cell receptor beta chains sequenced from a single sample in a study of T cell responses to AZD1222 COVID-19 vaccine. Profiling relied on immunoSEQ multiplex PCR, and the TCRdb table lists in-frame clones only, not all of them. Of 130,000 or so clones in the sample, approximately 93% were seen once. Sample: peripheral blood, taken on day 0 of AZD1222 vaccination. Receptors originate from an adult in good health.

The V call is TRBV6-1, the J call TRBJ2-5; D perhaps matches TRBD1 (5 bases). This CDR3 is 14 amino acids long. V was shortened by 3 bases and J by 3 bases, with 11 bases between the two germline ends. In germline, CDR1 is MNHNS, CDR2 SASEGT. The DNA of the CDR3 is TGTGCCAGCAGTGATGTCAGGGTCGAAGAGACCCAGTACTTC. It codes for CASSDVRVEETQYF.

The rearrangement links TRBV6-5 to TRBJ1-6; D not resolved. V was clipped by 10 bases and J by 9 bases, with 16 bases between them. The CDR3 is 13 amino acids. Per germline, CDR1 MNHEY and CDR2 SVGAGI. This CDR3 reads CAISSDQASPLHF. CDR3 in DNA: TGTGCCATCTCCTCGGATCAAGCTTCACCCCTCCACTTT.

The chain combines TRBV6-1 with TRBJ2-3; D gene ambiguous. V shed 3 bases and J shed 4 bases, with 23 bases lying between them. Germline values: CDR1 MNHNS, CDR2 SASEGT. This CDR3 region has 18 residues. This CDR3 reads CASSDHSGGFARPDTQYF. The CDR3 DNA reads as TGTGCCAGCAGTGATCATTCTGGTGGGTTCGCTAGGCCAGATACGCAGTATTTT.

The V and J genes are TRBV7-6 and TRBJ2-7; D may match TRBD1 or TRBD2 (7 bases each). V was pared by 0 bases and J by 4 bases, with 16 bases between. This CDR3 comprises 16 residues. Germline CDR1 reads SGHVS; CDR2 reads FNYEAQ. The CDR3 bases are TGTGCCAGCAGCTTAGCGGGGAGCAGGGGGGGGTACGAGCAGTACTTC. It encodes CASSLAGSRGGYEQYF.

The CDR3 region is CASSLSGGYYGYTF. CDR3 nucleotide sequence: TGTGCCAGCAGTTTATCAGGGGGCTACTATGGCTACACCTTC. The chain joins TRBV27 to TRBJ1-2; 7 bases align to TRBD1. The V and J ends lost 0 bases and 3 bases, in that order; junction bases with no gene match: 1. CDR1 MNHEY and CDR2 SMNVEV come from the germline V gene (reference sequence). This CDR3 spans 14 amino acids.

The chain joins TRBV27 to TRBJ1-3, with D perhaps matching TRBD1 (6 bases). Germline lookup yields CDR1 MNHEY and CDR2 SMNVEV (reference sequence). The V end was cut by 5 bases, the J end by 0 bases, with 11 bases between. The length of the CDR3 is 15 residues. CDR3 region: CASSSKDSSGNTIYF. The CDR3 DNA follows: TGTGCCAGCAGTAGCAAGGACAGCTCTGGAAACACCATATATTTT.

The rearrangement uses TRBV19 and TRBJ1-1; no reliable D call. The V and J ends lost 8 bases and 5 bases respectively, with 15 bases between them. The CDR3 is 13 amino acids. Germline-derived CDR1 and CDR2 are LNHDA and SQIVND (reference sequence). CDR3 sequence (DNA): TGTGCCAGTGACGGGCTGCGGATGACTGAAGCTTTCTTT. This gives the protein CASDGLRMTEAFF.

The chain is built from TRBV30 and TRBJ2-5, with unresolved D. V was trimmed by 4 bases and J by 5 bases, leaving 8 bases between them. The CDR3 loop spans 11 amino acids. CDR1 and CDR2 (germline): GTSNPN, SVGIG (reference sequence). CDR3 in amino acids: CAWKGEETQYF. The DNA of the CDR3 is TGTGCCTGGAAAGGAGAGGAGACCCAGTACTTC.

The chain is built from TRBV27 and TRBJ2-1, with 9 bases matching TRBD1. This CDR3 contains 14 residues. J lost 4 bases, V lost 6 bases, and 4 bases had no gene match. Germline V lookup: CDR1 MNHEY, CDR2 SMNVEV (reference sequence). The chain's CDR3 is CASRGQGGYNEQFF. The CDR3 bases are TGTGCCAGCAGGGGACAGGGAGGGTACAATGAGCAGTTCTTC.

The V gene is TRBV7-8, the J gene TRBJ2-1; unclear D gene. Germline CDR1 reads SGHVS; CDR2 reads FQNEAQ. With 4 bases removed from V and 7 bases from J, the gap between germline ends came to 11 bases. The CDR3 length is 13 residues. Here the CDR3 DNA reads TGTGCCAGCAGCTGGGGAAACGCGAATGAGCAGTTCTTC. It specifies CASSWGNANEQFF.

The J gene is TRBJ2-3, the V gene TRBV11-1, with D possibly matching TRBD1 (5 bases). Trimming took 5 bases from V and 4 from J, leaving 16 bases between them. Germline V gene sequence: CDR1 SGHAT, CDR2 FQDESV (reference sequence). The CDR3 is made up of 15 amino acids. The CDR3 sequence is CASSPNRLVSDTQYF. As DNA, the CDR3 is TGTGCCAGCAGCCCGAACAGGCTCGTGTCAGATACGCAGTATTTT. Full variable domain (remainder filled in from reference TRBV11-1 and TRBJ2-3): EAEVAQSPRYKITEKSQAVAFWCDPISGHATLYWYRQILGQGPELLVQFQDESVVDDSQLPKDRFSAERLKGVDSTLKIQPAELGDSAMYLCASSPNRLVSDTQYFGPGTRLTVL.

This sequence joins TRBV30 and TRBJ1-1; D ambiguous. The V end was cut by 4 bases, the J end by 1 base, with 10 bases between. The CDR3 consists of 13 residues. Looked up from germline, CDR1 is GTSNPN and CDR2 is SVGIG (reference sequence). Written as DNA, the CDR3 is TGTGCCTGGATGGGCCTTGAGAACACTGAAGCTTTCTTT. Translating gives CAWMGLENTEAFF.

V is TRBV18 and J is TRBJ2-1; either TRBD1 or TRBD2 may fit D (5 bases each). Germline values: CDR1 KGHSH, CDR2 LQKENI. With 3 bases removed from V and 7 bases from J, the gap between germline ends came to 10 bases. The CDR3 extends over 13 amino acids. CDR3 in DNA: TGTGCCAGCTCACCCCGGGACGCGAATGAGCAGTTCTTC. As protein: CASSPRDANEQFF.

The chain recombines TRBV5-1 with TRBJ2-2; 9 nucleotides agree with TRBD1. Germline loops: CDR1 SGHRS, CDR2 YFSETQ. This CDR3 is built from 16 residues. The V and J ends lost 4 bases and 3 bases, in that order; junction bases with no gene match: 7. CDR3 amino acids: CASSHRGQGDTGELFF. The CDR3 DNA reads as TGCGCCAGCAGCCACCGGGGACAGGGAGACACCGGGGAGCTGTTTTTT.

This chain links TRBV4-1 with TRBJ1-6; D is possibly TRBD1 (5 bases). Trimming took off 4 bases at V and 7 bases at J, with 8 bases between the two ends. Germline CDR1 and CDR2: MGHRA and YSYEKL. This CDR3 has 13 amino acids. In nucleotides, the CDR3 is TGCGCCAGCAGCCGGGACGAAAATTCACCCCTCCACTTT. Translation: CASSRDENSPLHF.

This clone occurred once. The chain joins TRBV7-9 to TRBJ2-7; D is unresolved. Germline values: CDR1 SEHNR, CDR2 FQNEAQ (reference sequence). The V end lost 4 bases, the J end lost 4 bases, and 8 bases lay between the germline ends. The CDR3 length is 12 residues. The CDR3 reads CASSWLGYEQYF. The CDR3 coding sequence is TGTGCCAGCAGCTGGCTCGGGTACGAGCAGTACTTC.

The V and J genes are TRBV7-9 and TRBJ2-3; D not certain. With 1 base removed from V and 6 bases from J, the gap between germline ends came to 2 bases. Germline V gene lookup returns CDR1 SEHNR and CDR2 FQNEAQ (reference sequence). CDR3 size: 11 residues. The DNA for the CDR3 is TGTGCCAGCAGCTTAGAGGATACGCAGTATTTT. Protein: CASSLEDTQYF.

This clone was observed once. The J gene is TRBJ2-3, the V gene TRBV10-3; D could derive from TRBD1 or TRBD2 (5 bases each). V lost 8 bases to trimming and J lost 2 bases, with 11 bases between them. From germline, CDR1 is ENHRY and CDR2 SYGVKD. This CDR3 has 13 amino acids. For the CDR3, the DNA is TGTGCCATCCCGGGACCGGTCACAGATACGCAGTATTTT. It translates to CAIPGPVTDTQYF.

This CDR3 is CASSSQGRGTDTQYF. In DNA form, the CDR3 reads TGTGCCAGCAGCTCACAGGGTAGGGGCACAGATACGCAGTATTTT. The chain uses TRBV7-8 and TRBJ2-3; D might be TRBD1 (6 bases). Between the trimmed V and J ends, which lost 4 bases and 1 base, there was a span of 12 bases. CDR3 length: 15 residues. The germline gives CDR1 SGHVS, CDR2 FQNEAQ.

The chain has TRBV19 and TRBJ2-3; 11 bases are a match to TRBD2. Losses at the gene ends were 3 bases for V and 8 bases for J; bases not matched to a gene: 10. The CDR3 loop spans 16 amino acids. Per germline, CDR1 LNHDA and CDR2 SQIVND (reference sequence). The CDR3 region has the DNA TGTGCCAGTAGTATGTCCCTAGCGGGGGGACAGGGTACGCAGTATTTT. It translates to CASSMSLAGGQGTQYF.

The chain is built from TRBV5-1 and TRBJ1-1, with 8 bases lining up with TRBD1. V was pared by 4 bases and J by 1 base, with 6 bases of the junction left unmatched. The CDR3 is 15 residues long. Germline V gene lookup returns CDR1 SGHRS and CDR2 YFSETQ. CDR3 in amino acids: CASSPPGTGNTEAFF. The CDR3 DNA reads as TGCGCCAGCAGCCCCCCTGGGACAGGGAACACTGAAGCTTTCTTT.

The V call is TRBV4-2, the J call TRBJ1-4, with D perhaps matching TRBD1 (5 bases). V lost 0 bases to trimming and J lost 2 bases, with 10 bases between them. The CDR3 covers 16 residues. Germline-derived CDR1 and CDR2 are LGHNA and YNFKEQ. The CDR3 DNA reads as TGTGCCAGCAGCCAAGATGTGGGGGGTACTAATGAAAAACTGTTTTTT. Amino acids: CASSQDVGGTNEKLFF.

V usage is TRBV5-5 and J usage is TRBJ2-5, with D unresolved. Germline assignment: CDR1 SGHKS and CDR2 YYEKEE (reference sequence). The CDR3 contains 14 residues. V lost 0 bases, J lost 7 bases, and 13 bases lay in between. CDR3 bases: TGTGCCAGCAGCTTGGAAGCAGCCGTGGGGACCCAGTACTTC. Its translation is CASSLEAAVGTQYF.

As for this clone: The same CDR3 arises from other DNA sequences in this sample as well. The CDR3 spells CASSRGGGNTEAFF. Written as DNA, the CDR3 is TGTGCCAGCAGTCGGGGCGGTGGAAACACTGAAGCTTTCTTT. The chain employs TRBV6-5 and TRBJ1-1; weak D call: TRBD1 (5 bases). V was clipped by 5 bases and J by 2 bases, with 12 bases between them. Germline assignment: CDR1 MNHEY and CDR2 SVGAGI. The CDR3 has 14 amino acids.

The chain carries TRBV12-3 or TRBV12-4 and TRBJ2-2; D unclear. This CDR3 is built from 12 residues. V was pared by 6 bases and J by 7 bases, with 9 bases between. The CDR3 coding sequence is TGTGCCAGCAGAATAATGTACGGGGAGCTGTTTTTT. Protein sequence: CASRIMYGELFF.

The chain combines TRBV4-1 with TRBJ1-1; no clear D gene. Germline V gene lookup returns CDR1 MGHRA and CDR2 YSYEKL. The germline V and J ends were trimmed by 4 bases and 4 bases, with 25 bases remaining between them. The CDR3 is 18 residues long. The DNA of the CDR3 is TGCGCCAGCAGCCTCCGAGCCGGTCCGGTAGGGTCTGGCACTGAAGCTTTCTTT. Translation: CASSLRAGPVGSGTEAFF.

The chain couples TRBV20-1 to TRBJ2-5; D uncertain. Germline values: CDR1 DFQATT, CDR2 SNEGSKA (reference sequence). The CDR3 runs 10 residues. V dropped 3 bases and J dropped 5 bases, with 4 bases sitting between them. CDR3 in amino acids: CSASWETQYF. The CDR3, as DNA: TGCAGTGCTAGCTGGGAGACCCAGTACTTC.

The chain employs TRBV28 and TRBJ2-7; 7 bases fit TRBD2. CDR1 is MDHEN, CDR2 SYDVKM, per germline. Germline trimming cut 6 bases from V and 2 bases from J; bases unmatched to any gene: 7. The CDR3 contains 14 residues. The CDR3 here is CASSTLAHTYEQYF. For the CDR3, the DNA is TGTGCCAGCAGCACACTAGCGCATACCTACGAGCAGTACTTC. Full variable domain (missing parts from reference TRBV28 and TRBJ2-7): DVKVTQSSRYLVKRTGEKVFLECVQDMDHENMFWYRQDPGLGLRLIYFSYDVKMKEKGDIPEGYSVSREKKERFSLILESASTNQTSMYLCASSTLAHTYEQYFGPGTRLTVT.